This is a list of T cell receptor beta chains from one sample in a study of T cells in localized non-small cell lung cancer. This table comes from immunoSEQ multiplex PCR, and its TCRdb copy is limited to in-frame clones, with some not included. The repertoire holds 8,400 or so clones, with approximately 87% as singletons. This sample comprised peripheral blood, obtained before any cancer treatment. The receptors were sampled from an older male donor with stage III lung adenocarcinoma. Each CDR3 is given with its conserved first and last residue. A D gene is named only where the DNA matches it firmly. Expanded clones are given a class, and other clones once, few, many or no size at all.

d_call	clone_size	cdr3_length	v_call	j_call	cdr3_aa	cdr3_nt
TRBD1	-	15	TRBV4-3	TRBJ1-1	CASSQGRQGNTEAFF	TGCGCCAGCAGCCAAGGACGACAGGGGAACACTGAAGCTTTCTTT
-	few	13	TRBV6-5	TRBJ1-1	CASSSESNTEAFF	TGTGCCAGCAGTTCGGAGTCGAACACTGAAGCTTTCTTT
-	-	17	TRBV11-1	TRBJ1-1	CASSHQRGGGVNTEAFF	TGTGCCAGCAGCCACCAGCGGGGCGGCGGAGTCAACACTGAAGCTTTCTTT
-	-	14	TRBV9	TRBJ2-7	CASSVAVQGFEQYF	TGTGCCAGCAGCGTAGCCGTACAGGGATTCGAGCAGTACTTC
-	large	15	TRBV7-8	TRBJ1-5	CASSLWGESNQPQHF	TGTGCCAGCAGCTTATGGGGGGAGAGCAATCAGCCCCAGCATTTT
-	-	13	TRBV5-4	TRBJ2-2	CASSLVLLGELFF	TGTGCCAGCAGCTTGGTGCTTCTCGGGGAGCTGTTTTTT
-	-	15	TRBV11-2	TRBJ2-7	CASSQTGGLTYEQYF	TGTGCCAGCAGCCAGACCGGGGGATTAACCTACGAGCAGTACTTC
-	few	18	TRBV11-2	TRBJ2-7	CASSLTPLSGQRLGEQYF	TGTGCCAGCAGCTTAACCCCCTTAAGCGGACAGAGACTAGGGGAGCAGTACTTC
TRBD1	-	15	TRBV4-1	TRBJ1-2	CASSQPWTGKYGYTF	TGCGCCAGCAGCCAACCCTGGACAGGGAAGTATGGCTACACCTTC
-	-	17	TRBV28	TRBJ2-2	CASSLLDLGLISGELFF	TGTGCCAGCAGTCTTCTAGATTTGGGACTGATATCCGGGGAGCTGTTTTTT
-	-	13	TRBV19	TRBJ1-2	CASIKQGSYGYTF	TGTGCCAGTATAAAGCAGGGAAGTTATGGCTACACCTTC
-	large	12	TRBV12-5	TRBJ2-7	CASGLPPSEQYF	TGTGCTAGTGGTTTGCCCCCATCCGAGCAGTACTTC
TRBD1	few	15	TRBV4-2	TRBJ2-3	CASSLAGTGTDTQYF	TGTGCCAGCAGCTTGGCCGGGACAGGCACAGATACGCAGTATTTT
-	-	11	TRBV5-1	TRBJ2-7	CASRIGYEQYF	TGCGCCAGCAGGATAGGCTACGAGCAGTACTTC
-	hyperexpanded	15	TRBV11-2	TRBJ1-2	CASSLEELSFYGYTF	TGTGCCAGCAGCTTAGAAGAGCTCAGCTTCTATGGCTACACCTTC
-	few	17	TRBV4-1	TRBJ1-2	CASSQEAGRTGFGGYTF	TGCGCCAGCAGCCAAGAGGCGGGGAGAACAGGGTTCGGAGGCTACACCTTC
-	few	12	TRBV18	TRBJ2-1	CASSPLPNEQFF	TGTGCCAGCTCACCACTTCCCAATGAGCAGTTCTTC
-	-	15	TRBV28	TRBJ2-1	CATLHDLMAYNEQFF	TGTGCCACCCTCCATGACCTTATGGCTTACAATGAGCAGTTCTTC
TRBD1	-	15	TRBV5-1	TRBJ1-1	CASSFITGVTTEAFF	TGCGCCAGCAGCTTCATTACAGGGGTGACCACTGAAGCTTTCTTT
TRBD1	-	13	TRBV7-9	TRBJ2-7	CASSVGQAYEQYF	TGTGCCAGCAGCGTCGGACAGGCTTACGAGCAGTACTTC
-	-	12	TRBV6-5	TRBJ1-1	CASSQSNTEAFF	TGTGCCAGCAGTCAATCTAACACTGAAGCTTTCTTT
-	-	16	TRBV6-5	TRBJ1-5	CASSYSGRGGDQPQHF	TGTGCCAGCAGTTACTCGGGCAGGGGAGGGGATCAGCCCCAGCATTTT
TRBD2	-	11	TRBV7-9	TRBJ2-1	CASTSGSEQFF	TGTGCAAGCACTAGCGGGAGTGAGCAGTTCTTC
TRBD2	-	15	TRBV4-2	TRBJ2-7	CASSQDASGSSQQYF	TGTGCCAGCAGCCAAGACGCTAGCGGGAGCTCCCAGCAGTACTTC
TRBD2	-	17	TRBV2	TRBJ2-3	CASSLSGTSGGTDTQYF	TGTGCCAGCAGTCTTTCCGGGACTAGCGGTGGGACAGATACGCAGTATTTT
TRBD1	-	15	TRBV2	TRBJ2-2	CASRTDRELTGELFF	TGTGCCAGCAGGACGGACAGGGAGCTAACCGGGGAGCTGTTTTTT
-	-	17	TRBV5-1	TRBJ2-5	CASSLVLGGAYQETQYF	TGCGCCAGCAGCTTGGTTCTGGGCGGGGCGTACCAAGAGACCCAGTACTTC
-	-	14	TRBV19	TRBJ1-1	CASSMWGANTEAFF	TGTGCCAGTAGTATGTGGGGGGCGAACACTGAAGCTTTCTTT
-	-	13	TRBV11-2	TRBJ2-2	CASSPKGTGELFF	TGTGCCAGCAGCCCTAAGGGGACCGGGGAGCTGTTTTTT
TRBD1	-	14	TRBV5-1	TRBJ1-2	CASSLEGQGYGYTF	TGCGCCAGCAGCTTGGAGGGACAGGGCTATGGCTACACCTTC
TRBD1	-	15	TRBV7-2	TRBJ2-5	CASSLPWTGRETQYF	TGTGCCAGCAGCCTACCCTGGACAGGGAGGGAGACCCAGTACTTC
TRBD2	-	15	TRBV7-8	TRBJ2-7	CASKPTSGSSGEQYF	TGTGCCAGCAAGCCGACTAGCGGGAGTTCAGGGGAGCAGTACTTC
-	-	13	TRBV6-5	TRBJ2-2	CASSYSGYGELFF	TGTGCCAGCAGTTACTCAGGGTACGGGGAGCTGTTTTTT
-	-	15	TRBV11-2	TRBJ2-5	CASSLEWASKETQYF	TGTGCCAGCAGCTTAGAATGGGCTAGTAAAGAGACCCAGTACTTC
TRBD2	-	16	TRBV7-2	TRBJ2-5	CASLKRAGGNQETQYF	TGTGCCAGCCTCAAGCGAGCGGGGGGAAACCAAGAGACCCAGTACTTC
TRBD2	-	14	TRBV10-3	TRBJ2-5	CAISEGGGQETQYF	TGTGCCATCAGTGAGGGGGGGGGCCAAGAGACCCAGTACTTC
-	-	14	TRBV30	TRBJ1-5	CAWDTGGGIQPQHF	TGTGCCTGGGACACAGGAGGTGGTATTCAGCCCCAGCATTTT
-	-	12	TRBV29-1	TRBJ2-2	CSVGKGPGGLFF	TGCAGCGTTGGGAAAGGGCCGGGTGGGCTGTTTTTT
-	few	14	TRBV2	TRBJ2-2	CASSRDPRAGELFF	TGTGCCAGCAGTCGGGACCCAAGGGCCGGGGAGCTGTTTTTT
TRBD1	-	13	TRBV6-1	TRBJ1-2	CAVTGGYGYGYTF	TGTGCCGTGACAGGGGGCTATGGCTATGGCTACACCTTC
-	once	14	TRBV2	TRBJ2-7	CASRFQTAYVEQYF	TGTGCCAGCAGGTTTCAGACGGCCTACGTAGAGCAGTACTTC
-	-	15	TRBV4-2	TRBJ2-1	CASSQELGPYNEQFF	TGTGCCAGCAGCCAAGAACTAGGGCCCTACAATGAGCAGTTCTTC
-	-	13	TRBV27	TRBJ1-1	CASSDAGPTEAFF	TGTGCCAGCAGTGATGCAGGTCCCACTGAAGCTTTCTTT
TRBD2	-	16	TRBV7-7	TRBJ2-5	CASSNLLAGGLETQYF	TGTGCCAGCAGCAACCTACTAGCGGGAGGTTTGGAGACCCAGTACTTC
TRBD1	-	13	TRBV6-1	TRBJ2-5	CASTQGAGETQYF	TGTGCCAGCACCCAGGGGGCGGGAGAGACCCAGTACTTC
-	-	14	TRBV5-5	TRBJ2-2	CASSFYGATGELFF	TGTGCCAGCAGCTTTTACGGAGCCACCGGGGAGCTGTTTTTT
-	-	18	TRBV4-2	TRBJ2-5	CASSSILEFRGFPETQYF	TGTGCCAGCAGCTCCATCCTTGAATTTCGGGGCTTCCCGGAGACCCAGTACTTC
-	-	14	TRBV7-2	TRBJ1-2	CASSLGQLNYGYTF	TGTGCCAGCAGCTTAGGGCAGCTTAACTATGGCTACACCTTC
-	once	16	TRBV2	TRBJ1-2	CASSSTSGQGAGGYTF	TGTGCCAGCAGTTCCACATCGGGACAAGGAGCGGGTGGCTACACCTTC
TRBD2	-	16	TRBV19	TRBJ2-3	CASSPGTSGGADTQYF	TGTGCCAGTAGTCCGGGGACTAGCGGGGGGGCGGATACGCAGTATTTT
-	-	16	TRBV19	TRBJ1-1	CASSTAGGSLNTEAFF	TGTGCCAGTAGTACAGCGGGGGGTTCCCTGAACACTGAAGCTTTCTTT
TRBD2	-	15	TRBV29-1	TRBJ2-1	CSGGLAGGSYNEQFF	TGCAGCGGTGGACTAGCGGGAGGCTCCTACAATGAGCAGTTCTTC
-	-	14	TRBV14	TRBJ2-2	CASSRTLGAGELFF	TGTGCCAGCAGCCGGACCCTGGGGGCCGGGGAGCTGTTTTTT
TRBD2	-	14	TRBV11-3	TRBJ2-1	CASSPGTSGGAQFF	TGTGCCAGCAGCCCCGGGACTAGCGGGGGGGCTCAGTTCTTC
TRBD1	-	14	TRBV5-1	TRBJ2-7	CASSLDRGPAEQYF	TGCGCCAGCAGCTTGGACAGGGGACCGGCTGAGCAGTACTTC
-	-	17	TRBV19	TRBJ2-3	CASSSWARRTSTDTQYF	TGTGCCAGTAGTTCCTGGGCAAGACGGACAAGCACAGATACGCAGTATTTT
TRBD2	-	14	TRBV19	TRBJ2-4	CAGGVIGAKNIQYF	TGTGCCGGGGGGGTTATAGGGGCCAAAAACATTCAGTACTTC
-	-	13	TRBV6-1	TRBJ2-1	CASSGGVGGEQFF	TGTGCCAGCAGTGGGGGGGTTGGTGGTGAGCAGTTCTTC
TRBD2	-	14	TRBV30	TRBJ2-1	CAWGGGLAVSGQFF	TGTGCCTGGGGCGGGGGACTAGCGGTCAGTGGGCAGTTCTTC